A single T cell receptor beta chain is shown here with its context. The CDR3 is 15 residues long. V lost 0 bases and J lost 0, with 8 bases in between. CDR1 and CDR2 from the germline V gene are DFQATT and SNEGSKA (reference sequence). These data originate in a study of CD8 T cells in Susac syndrome. With random hexamers, reverse transcription was performed on about 0.5 to 1 ug of RNA. Each CDR3 protein gets one entry after TCRdb re-called the immunoSEQ multiplex PCR reads with MiXCR. Of about 240,000 distinct CDR3 sequences listed, roughly 95% are singletons. The source material was CD4+ T cells from PBMCs. The receptor was isolated from a human donor with Susac syndrome. V gene TRBV20-1 combines with J gene TRBJ2-2; possibly TRBD1 for D (5 bases). The CDR3 nucleotides read TGCAGTGCTAGAGAGGCAGGGACGAACACCGGGGAGCTGTTTTTT. Translated, it gives CSAREAGTNTGELFF.